These 16 T cell receptor beta chains came from one sample sequenced in a study of blood T cell repertoires in COVID-19. TCRdb keeps only in-frame clones here, not all; method: immunoSEQ multiplex PCR. This table holds about 68,000 clones, 80% to 95% found once. Sequencing used peripheral blood. Every receptor here comes from a woman aged 55-70 years with active COVID-19.

The gene calls are TRBV4-1 and TRBJ2-2, with TRBD2 matching 14 bases. The CDR3 loop spans 15 amino acids. Unmatched junction bases numbered 2, after V lost 6 bases and J lost 5 bases. Germline V gene sequence: CDR1 MGHRA, CDR2 YSYEKL. The CDR3: CASRGTSGSTGELFF. In DNA, the CDR3 is TGCGCCAGCAGAGGGACTAGCGGGAGTACCGGGGAGCTGTTTTTT.

V is TRBV2 and J is TRBJ2-3, with 10 bases identical to TRBD2. CDR1 is SNHLY and CDR2 is FYNNEI in the germline V gene. The CDR3 runs to 15 residues. The ends lost 6 bases at V and 2 bases at J; junction bases unmatched: 5. In DNA form, the CDR3 reads TGTGCCAGCAGGGGGACTAGCGTCAACACAGATACGCAGTATTTT. Protein: CASRGTSVNTDTQYF. The full variable domain, with the rest looked up from reference TRBV2 and TRBJ2-3, is EPEVTQTPSHQVTQMGQEVILRCVPISNHLYFYWYRQILGQKVEFLVSFYNNEISEKSEIFDDQFSVERPDGSNFTLKIRSTKLEDSAMYFCASRGTSVNTDTQYFGPGTRLTVL.

This chain links TRBV28 with TRBJ2-3; TRBD2 is a possible D gene (6 bases). This CDR3 comprises 17 residues. Germline V gene lookup returns CDR1 MDHEN and CDR2 SYDVKM. V shed 6 bases and J shed 4 bases, with 23 bases lying between them. CDR3 sequence: CASSPVWAGWLADTQYF. CDR3 coding DNA: TGTGCCAGCAGCCCAGTTTGGGCGGGGTGGTTAGCAGATACGCAGTATTTT.

CDR3 nucleotide sequence: TGCGCCAGCAGCTGGGGACAGGCGGCCACTGAAGCTTTCTTT. This encodes CASSWGQAATEAFF. This chain connects TRBV5-1 to TRBJ1-1; 8 bases agree with TRBD1. Looked up from germline, CDR1 is SGHRS and CDR2 is YFSETQ. V gave up 3 bases and J gave up 4 bases; unmatched junction bases: 5. The CDR3 totals 14 residues.

The chain joins TRBV28 to TRBJ2-1, with 8 bases fitting TRBD2. J lost 7 bases, V lost 7 bases, and 15 bases had no gene match. The germline gives CDR1 MDHEN, CDR2 SYDVKM. The CDR3 loop spans 16 amino acids. The CDR3 here is CASTLSTGGLVNEQFF. DNA for the CDR3: TGTGCCAGCACCCTATCGACGGGAGGGTTGGTAAATGAGCAGTTCTTC.

J is TRBJ2-7 and V is TRBV19; the match to TRBD1 covers 10 bases. V lost 6 bases to trimming and J lost 2 bases; unmatched junction nucleotides: 4. Germline V CDR1 and CDR2: LNHDA, SQIVND (reference sequence). The CDR3 contains 14 residues. CDR3 region: CASSAGTGAYEQYF. DNA of the CDR3: TGTGCCAGTAGCGCCGGGACAGGGGCCTACGAGCAGTACTTC.

This rearrangement joins TRBV9 to TRBJ2-2; D is uncertain. Germline values: CDR1 SGDLS, CDR2 YYNGEE. This CDR3 spans 15 amino acids. V was shortened by 0 bases and J by 6 bases, with 12 bases between the two germline ends. The CDR3 region is CASSVAAGWPGELFF. CDR3 nucleotides: TGTGCCAGCAGCGTAGCGGCAGGTTGGCCCGGGGAGCTGTTTTTT.

The chain joins TRBV28 to TRBJ1-1; D is perhaps TRBD1 (6 bases). Germline CDR1 and CDR2: MDHEN and SYDVKM. The ends were cut back, 6 bases at V and 1 base at J, with 15 bases in the middle. There are 15 residues in the CDR3. CDR3 sequence (DNA): TGTGCCAGCAGGAGGTTAGGACAGAAGAACACTGAAGCTTTCTTT. Translating gives CASRRLGQKNTEAFF.

This sequence joins TRBV3-1 (or the pseudogene TRBV3-2) and TRBJ2-3; 11 nucleotides line up with TRBD1. In germline, CDR1 is LGHDT, CDR2 YNNKEL (reference sequence). Trimming at V came to 1 base and at J to 2 bases, leaving 2 bases not matched to a gene. The CDR3 loop spans 16 amino acids. Written as DNA, the CDR3 is TGTGCCAGCAGCCAAGGGACAGGGGGCCACACAGATACGCAGTATTTT. Amino acids: CASSQGTGGHTDTQYF.

The rearrangement links TRBV27 to TRBJ2-5; possible D gene TRBD2, 5 bases. Trimming took 4 bases from V and 2 from J, leaving 14 bases between them. In germline, CDR1 is MNHEY, CDR2 SMNVEV (reference sequence). This CDR3 is 15 amino acids long. CDR3 in amino acids: CASSSYPGIQETQYF. CDR3 nucleotide sequence: TGTGCCAGCAGTTCCTACCCCGGGATTCAAGAGACCCAGTACTTC.

The rearrangement uses TRBV14 and TRBJ2-1, with D maybe TRBD2 (6 bases). V was shortened by 4 bases and J by 6 bases, with 10 bases between the two germline ends. The CDR3 covers 13 residues. From germline, CDR1 is SGHDN and CDR2 FVKESK. For the CDR3, the DNA is TGTGCCAGCAGCCCGACTAGTTTCAATGAGCAGTTCTTC. This translates into CASSPTSFNEQFF.

The chain is built from TRBV5-1 and TRBJ1-5; no clear D gene. This CDR3 is 15 amino acids long. The germline CDR1 and CDR2 sequences are SGHRS and YFSETQ. The ends were cut back, 0 bases at V and 7 bases at J, with 14 bases in the middle. CDR3 DNA: TGCGCCAGCAGCTTGGACCTTTCTAAGAACCAGCCCCAGCATTTT. It specifies CASSLDLSKNQPQHF.

The chain employs TRBV30 and TRBJ2-3; 12 nucleotides line up with TRBD2. CDR3 length equals 14 residues. The junction had 1 base not matched to a gene; V was cut back by 4 bases and J by 2 bases. Germline V gene sequence: CDR1 GTSNPN, CDR2 SVGIG (reference sequence). The DNA for the CDR3 is TGTGCCTGGACTAGCGGGAGGGTCACAGATACGCAGTATTTT. It translates to CAWTSGRVTDTQYF.

The chain uses TRBV18 and TRBJ1-5; TRBD1 matches at 9 bases. The CDR3 has 17 residues. Germline V gene lookup returns CDR1 KGHSH and CDR2 LQKENI. The junction had 15 bases not matched to a gene; V was cut back by 6 bases and J by 6 bases. CDR3 DNA sequence: TGTGCCAGCTCTCGGGACAGGGTAGGCGGTTTGGTTCAGCCCCAGCATTTT. Its protein product is CASSRDRVGGLVQPQHF.

This chain links TRBV3-1 (or the pseudogene TRBV3-2) with TRBJ2-7; 8 bases line up with TRBD2. The V segment lost 1 base and the J segment 3 bases; nucleotides outside the gene matches: 5. The CDR3 spans 15 residues. The V gene's germline CDR1 is LGHDT and CDR2 YNNKEL (reference sequence). The CDR3 protein is CASSQAGGENYEQYF. As DNA, the CDR3 is TGTGCCAGCAGCCAAGCGGGGGGGGAAAACTACGAGCAGTACTTC.

The J gene is TRBJ1-2, the V gene TRBV19; 10 positions agree with TRBD1. V lost 6 bases, J lost 3 bases, and 13 bases stayed unmatched. This CDR3 region has 17 residues. Germline V CDR1 and CDR2: LNHDA, SQIVND (reference sequence). This CDR3 reads CASRSKPFGTGDYGYTF. The CDR3 DNA reads TGTGCCAGTAGGAGTAAACCTTTTGGGACAGGGGACTATGGCTACACCTTC.